This TCR beta chain is drawn from a study of T cell responses to AZD1222 COVID-19 vaccine. Overall study findings and caveats: Donors were mostly white British, more females; clonal diversity possibly underestimated.

Measured with immunoSEQ multiplex PCR; TCRdb has only the in-frame clones, and not every one. The repertoire includes approximately 160,000 clones, around 94% of them detected once, and around 0.9% sits in the top ten. Germline V gives CDR1 LNHDA, CDR2 SQIVND (reference sequence). CDR3 length equals 12 residues. Trimming shortened V by 3 bases and J by 2 bases, and 3 bases separated the two germline ends. In regard to this clone: Its antigen is unidentified.

This clonotype was obtained from an adult in good health. The genes are TRBV19 and TRBJ2-3; D gene uncertain. This sample comprised peripheral blood, obtained on day 0 of AZD1222 vaccination. CDR3 DNA: TGTGCCAGTAGTATCACCACAGATACGCAGTATTTT. Translating gives CASSITTDTQYF.